Included here is one T cell receptor beta chain sequence, with context. Its target is not known. The record originates from a study of T-cell reconstitution after alpha-beta-depleted transplantation in children. Study outcomes and limitations: About two months after transplant, alpha-beta T cells reportedly came from several hundred expanded graft clones. Once a year had passed after transplant, T-cell counts and diversity came mostly from newly produced T cells.

Preparation of the TCRbeta library was carried out with unique molecular identifiers. TCRdb reprocessed the PCR reads with MiXCR, giving one entry per CDR3 protein. The sample lists about 980,000 distinct CDR3 sequences, 25% to 35% occurring once. The material sequenced was PBMCs, mostly from graft donor cells, taken 360 days after TCRalphabeta/CD19-depleted stem cell transplant. This clonotype originated in a boy younger than two who had a stem cell transplant for SCID, so the T cells may come from the graft donor.

This CDR3 reads CASSFERSTGELFF. DNA of the CDR3: TGCGCCAGCAGCTTTGAGCGCAGTACCGGGGAGCTGTTTTTT. This chain uses TRBV5-1 with TRBJ2-2; D gene unclear. Germline loops: CDR1 SGHRS, CDR2 YFSETQ. The CDR3 sequence is 14 residues long. Trimming cost V 2 bases and J 5 bases, with 10 bases left between them.